The 3 T cell receptor beta chains below all came from one sample that was sequenced in a study of T-cell memory formation after mild COVID-19. TCRdb ran MiXCR on the 5' RACE reads and lists one entry per CDR3 protein. The sample lists around 55,000 distinct CDR3 sequences, roughly 9.5% seen once, with 1.2% in the top ten. Sequenced input: PBMCs or a T cell subset sorted from them (not recorded which). These receptors came from a man between 18 and 29 years old who had mild COVID-19 (a few samples of this study predate the infection). Cell type and time point are not known.

V usage is TRBV15 and J usage is TRBJ2-5; 8 bases align to TRBD1. V shed 5 bases, J shed 4 bases, and the junction held 9 bases outside the gene matches. This CDR3 comprises 15 residues. CDR1 is LNHNV, CDR2 YYDKDF, per germline (reference sequence). The CDR3 region is CATSRGQGLGETQYF. CDR3 sequence (DNA): TGTGCCACCAGCCGCGGACAGGGATTGGGAGAGACCCAGTACTTC.

This clonotype was counted ten times or more. The V call is TRBV12-3 or TRBV12-4, the J call TRBJ2-5, with D possibly being TRBD1 (6 bases). V was pared by 3 bases and J by 2 bases, with 7 bases between. This CDR3 region has 13 residues. CDR3 nucleotide sequence: TGTGCCAGCAGTTTCGGGACACAAGAGACCCAGTACTTC. Protein: CASSFGTQETQYF.

This clonotype was counted many times. V and J are TRBV27 and TRBJ2-3; D is undetermined. Per germline, CDR1 MNHEY and CDR2 SMNVEV (reference sequence). V was trimmed by 4 bases and J by 0 bases, leaving 8 bases between them. The CDR3 is made up of 14 amino acids. The CDR3 DNA reads TGTGCCAGCAGTTCCTTACAGAGCACAGATACGCAGTATTTT. Translation: CASSSLQSTDTQYF.